The present T cell receptor (beta chain) was sequenced within a study of T cell changes during pregnancy in multiple sclerosis. V was shortened by 5 bases and J by 1 base, with 14 bases between the two germline ends. The CDR3 runs 15 residues. CDR1 is MNHEY, CDR2 SMNVEV, per germline (reference sequence). Repertoires were generated with immunoSEQ multiplex PCR, while TCRdb's copy carries only in-frame clones and drops some. The data show more than 55,000 clones, under 95% seen once. Material: CD8+ T cells from peripheral blood mononuclear cells, obtained in the third trimester of pregnancy. V and J are TRBV27 and TRBJ2-5; D is undetermined. This receptor was obtained from a female donor with multiple sclerosis, enrolled in a pregnancy study. The CDR3, as DNA: TGTGCCAGCAGTCCATTACAACTACCCCAAGAGACCCAGTACTTC. Its translation is CASSPLQLPQETQYF.